This T cell receptor (beta chain) was recovered during a study of T cells after yellow fever vaccination. MiXCR was run by TCRdb on the 5' RACE reads, yielding one entry per CDR3 protein. Of more than 300,000 distinct CDR3 sequences listed, over 8.5% are singletons. The V gene end was trimmed by 1 base and the J gene end by 4 bases; junction bases not matched to a gene: 6. The CDR3 is made up of 15 amino acids. In germline, CDR1 is DFQATT, CDR2 SNEGSKA (reference sequence). The clonotype comes from a man between 18 and 29 years old who received the YFV17D yellow fever vaccine. The chain combines TRBV20-1 with TRBJ2-4; TRBD1 agrees at 8 bases. Material: CD4+ T cells sorted from PBMCs, obtained 45 days after the yellow fever booster vaccination. In nucleotides, the CDR3 is TGCAGTGCTAGAGCCCTGGACAGGGAGAAAAACATTCAGTACTTC. Amino acid sequence: CSARALDREKNIQYF.